Detailed here is one T cell receptor (beta chain). Its target is unknown. This CDR3 region has 16 residues. Germline values: CDR1 SGHTA, CDR2 FQGNSA. Trimming removed 2 bases at V and 3 bases at J, with 15 bases between. With 60 Vbeta and 13 Jbeta primers, the PCR was carried out. This table comes from immunoSEQ multiplex PCR, and its TCRdb copy is limited to in-frame clones, with some not included. The data show 100,000 to 130,000 clones, with around two thirds seen just once and about 14% held by the top ten. This sample stems from a study of cytomegalovirus exposure and HLA in healthy donors. Findings and caveats of the study: Immune exposure information available was restricted to CMV serostatus. There were reportedly fewer N-insertions in an Asian-associated ancestry cluster than the approximately 700-donor mean, in a later analysis.

This chain joins TRBV7-2 and TRBJ2-3; D perhaps matches TRBD2 (7 bases). This TCR derives from a woman aged 40 to 50 in good health and CMV-seropositive. The sequencing input was PBMCs. The CDR3 sequence: CASSLWSGGLTDTQYF. The CDR3 nucleotides read TGTGCCAGCAGCTTATGGTCGGGGGGCCTTACAGATACGCAGTATTTT.